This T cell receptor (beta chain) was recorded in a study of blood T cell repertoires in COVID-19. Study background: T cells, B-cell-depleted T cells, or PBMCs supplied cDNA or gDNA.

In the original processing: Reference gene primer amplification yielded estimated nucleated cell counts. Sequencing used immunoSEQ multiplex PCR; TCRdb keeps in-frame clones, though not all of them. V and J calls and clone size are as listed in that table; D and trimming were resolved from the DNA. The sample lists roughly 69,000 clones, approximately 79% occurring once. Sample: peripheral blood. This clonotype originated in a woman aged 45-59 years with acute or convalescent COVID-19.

In DNA, the CDR3 is TGTGCCAGCAGCCACAAGGACAGGGGAGTCGCTTTCTTT. Amino acid sequence: CASSHKDRGVAFF. The genes are TRBV3-1 (or the pseudogene TRBV3-2) and TRBJ1-1; 9 positions match TRBD1. The V gene's germline CDR1 is LGHDT and CDR2 YNNKEL (reference sequence). The length of the CDR3 is 13 residues. Losses at the gene ends were 3 bases for V and 11 bases for J; bases not matched to a gene: 7.